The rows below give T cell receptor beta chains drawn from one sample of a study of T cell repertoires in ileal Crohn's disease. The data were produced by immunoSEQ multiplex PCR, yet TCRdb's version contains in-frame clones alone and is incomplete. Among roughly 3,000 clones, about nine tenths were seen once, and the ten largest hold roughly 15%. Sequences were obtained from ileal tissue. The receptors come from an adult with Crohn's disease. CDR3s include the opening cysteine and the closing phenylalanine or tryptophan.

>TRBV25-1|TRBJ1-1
CASSGPGRTEAFF
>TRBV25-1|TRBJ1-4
CASSDSLGGKLFF
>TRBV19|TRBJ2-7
CASSTTRTSSYEQYF
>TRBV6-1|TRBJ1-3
CASSEGPSGNTIYF
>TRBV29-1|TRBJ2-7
CSATGTGGFSYEQYF
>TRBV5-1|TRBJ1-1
CASSLAGPNTEAFF
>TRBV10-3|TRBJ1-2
CAINHPGTYGYTF
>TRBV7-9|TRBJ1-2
CASSLAATEYYGYTF
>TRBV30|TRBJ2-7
CAWRTPGTQKIYEQYF
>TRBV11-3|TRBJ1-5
CASSLNRPGTLFNQPQHF
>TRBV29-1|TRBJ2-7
CSVEVLADGYEQYF
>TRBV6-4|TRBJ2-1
CASRMFSGGTKDEQFF
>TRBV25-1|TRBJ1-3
CASSPPGFTGNTIYF
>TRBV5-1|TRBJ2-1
CASSPPGGAGYNEQFF
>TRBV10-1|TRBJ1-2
CASSDRALPMCGYTF
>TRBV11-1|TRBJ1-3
CASSDTGQGFFGNTIYF
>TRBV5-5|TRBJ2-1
CASSSIGLASFGNEQFF